This T cell receptor (beta chain) originates from a study of patients and donors after allogeneic stem cell transplantation. CDR1 is SGHRS, CDR2 YFSETQ, per germline. J lost 1 base, V lost 4 bases, and 5 bases had no gene match. The CDR3 extends over 15 amino acids. This clonotype was seen ten or more times. MiXCR, run by TCRdb on the RT-PCR reads, gives a single entry per CDR3 protein. The sample has about 400,000 distinct CDR3 sequences, approximately 16% seen once. Sequenced input: blood, either unsorted or a sorted T cell fraction (not recorded which). The clonotype comes from a human donor who was either an allogeneic HSCT recipient or a stem cell or donor lymphocyte infusion donor (not recorded which). It is not recorded whose cells these are; they may come from a transplant donor. This chain links TRBV5-1 with TRBJ1-1; TRBD1 agrees at 9 bases. CDR3 region: CASSPRDRENTEAFF. In DNA, the CDR3 is TGCGCCAGCAGCCCGAGGGACAGGGAGAACACTGAAGCTTTCTTT. The full variable domain, completed using reference TRBV5-1 and TRBJ1-1, is KAGVTQTPRYLIKTRGQQVTLSCSPISGHRSVSWYQQTPGQGLQFLFEYFSETQRNKGNFPGRFSGRQFSNSRSEMNVSTLELGDSALYLCASSPRDRENTEAFFGQGTRLTVV.